This entry lists 22 T cell receptor beta chains sequenced from one sample in a study of identical twins. One entry per CDR3 protein, called by TCRdb with MiXCR from the 5' RACE reads. The table lists about 530,000 distinct CDR3 sequences, 13% to 15% of them singletons. These data were also reused for a study on yellow fever vaccine responses in identical twins.

The sample consisted of CD4+ T cells sorted from blood. The source of these receptors is a woman between 18 and 29 years old in good health.

This clonotype was detected only a few times. The chain joins TRBV20-1 to TRBJ1-5; maybe TRBD1 (6 bases). V lost 1 base, J lost 3 bases, and 13 bases lay in between. Germline CDR1 and CDR2: DFQATT and SNEGSKA (reference sequence). This CDR3 comprises 15 residues. CDR3 protein: CSARVTGIVNQPQHF. The CDR3 region has the DNA TGCAGTGCTAGAGTCACAGGGATTGTCAATCAGCCCCAGCATTTT.

This clonotype was seen many times. The chain is built from TRBV12-3 or TRBV12-4 and TRBJ1-2; 8 bases are a match to TRBD1. J was trimmed by 5 bases and V by 8 bases; bases with no gene match: 7. The CDR3 consists of 13 residues. CDR3 amino acids: CASRTGNKYGYTF. The DNA of the CDR3 is TGTGCCAGCCGGACAGGGAACAAGTATGGCTACACCTTC.

This clonotype was observed a few times. This chain links TRBV5-1 with TRBJ2-1; 10 bases match TRBD2. J gave up 7 bases and V 3 bases, and 4 bases lay outside the gene matches. From germline, CDR1 is SGHRS and CDR2 YFSETQ. The CDR3 sequence is 14 residues long. The CDR3 nucleotides read TGCGCCAGCAGCTCTAGCGGGAGTATTAATGAGCAGTTCTTC. As protein: CASSSSGSINEQFF. The entire variable domain, with the rest obtained from reference TRBV5-1 and TRBJ2-1, is as follows: KAGVTQTPRYLIKTRGQQVTLSCSPISGHRSVSWYQQTPGQGLQFLFEYFSETQRNKGNFPGRFSGRQFSNSRSEMNVSTLELGDSALYLCASSSSGSINEQFFGPGTRLTVL.

This clonotype was counted once. This chain connects TRBV19 to TRBJ2-1; either TRBD1 or TRBD2 may fit D (6 bases each). Germline V lookup: CDR1 LNHDA, CDR2 SQIVND (reference sequence). Trimming shortened V by 5 bases and J by 6 bases, and 17 bases separated the two germline ends. The CDR3 spans 15 residues. This CDR3 is CASSPRDTGGNEQFF. The DNA for the CDR3 is TGTGCCAGTAGTCCTCGGGACACCGGGGGCAATGAGCAGTTCTTC.

There are a few counts of this clonotype. The V and J genes are TRBV6-5 and TRBJ1-2; D ambiguous. Trimming took off 3 bases at V and 8 bases at J, with 10 bases between the two ends. The CDR3 contains 12 residues. CDR1 and CDR2 (germline): MNHEY, SVGAGI. CDR3 DNA: TGTGCCAGCAGTTATGGACGTGGAGGCTACACCTTC. Translation gives CASSYGRGGYTF.

This clonotype was picked up a small number of times. The chain is built from TRBV20-1 and TRBJ2-7, with D perhaps matching TRBD1 (5 bases). CDR1 is DFQATT and CDR2 is SNEGSKA in the germline V gene (reference sequence). CDR3 length equals 13 residues. The V gene lost 2 bases and the J gene lost 0 bases, with 8 bases spanning the gap. The CDR3 reads CSARLGHSYEQYF. The CDR3 nucleotides read TGCAGTGCTAGACTAGGACACTCCTACGAGCAGTACTTC.

This clonotype was counted a few times. The chain uses TRBV20-1 and TRBJ2-7; the D gene is possibly TRBD1 (5 bases). This CDR3 spans 12 amino acids. V was pared by 5 bases and J by 2 bases, with 10 bases between. Germline-derived CDR1 and CDR2 are DFQATT and SNEGSKA (reference sequence). The CDR3 loop is CSAQTDTYEQYF. CDR3 sequence (DNA): TGCAGTGCTCAGACAGACACCTACGAGCAGTACTTC.

The sample holds a few counts of this clonotype. The chain uses TRBV10-3 and TRBJ2-2, with TRBD1 matching 10 bases. Germline V gives CDR1 ENHRY, CDR2 SYGVKD. CDR3 length: 13 residues. Trimming cost V 10 bases and J 4 bases; bases outside gene matches: 3. CDR3 bases: TGTGCCACCGGGACAGGGGTCACCGGGGAGCTGTTTTTT. It encodes CATGTGVTGELFF.

In its sample, this clonotype was seen a few times. The chain couples TRBV18 to TRBJ1-3; D may be TRBD1 (5 bases). The CDR3 extends over 18 amino acids. CDR1 is KGHSH, CDR2 LQKENI, per germline. V gave up 2 bases and J gave up 4 bases, with 21 bases separating them. CDR3 amino acids: CASSPWAAGSSTGNTIYF. The CDR3 nucleotides are TGTGCCAGCTCACCATGGGCGGCAGGGTCGTCGACGGGAAACACCATATATTTT.

This sequence joins TRBV2 and TRBJ2-7; 7 bases match TRBD2. Looked up from germline, CDR1 is SNHLY and CDR2 is FYNNEI. J gave up 5 bases and V 7 bases, and 8 bases lay outside the gene matches. The CDR3 is made up of 13 amino acids. The DNA for the CDR3 is TGTGCCAGCAAGTCGGGGGGAACAAACGAGCAGTACTTC. It yields the protein CASKSGGTNEQYF.

This clonotype was recorded a few times. The chain recombines TRBV3-1 with TRBJ2-4; weak D call: TRBD1 (5 bases). Germline lookup yields CDR1 LGHDT and CDR2 YNNKEL (reference sequence). The CDR3 extends over 16 amino acids. Trimming pared 2 bases from V and 0 bases from J, leaving 11 bases between. The CDR3 sequence: CASSQYGAGAKNIQYF. The CDR3 DNA is TGTGCCAGCAGCCAATATGGGGCTGGAGCCAAAAACATTCAGTACTTC.

This clonotype appeared many times. V usage is TRBV5-1 and J usage is TRBJ2-3; D unclear. The CDR3 consists of 12 residues. Trimming cost V 4 bases and J 3 bases, with 6 bases left between them. Germline V gene sequence: CDR1 SGHRS, CDR2 YFSETQ. The DNA of the CDR3 is TGCGCCAGCAGCGGTCAAACAGATACGCAGTATTTT. Its translation: CASSGQTDTQYF.

CDR3 region: CASSSPVGGELFF. The CDR3 coding sequence is TGTGCCAGCAGCTCGCCGGTGGGCGGGGAGCTGTTTTTT. The chain combines TRBV7-3 with TRBJ2-2; no definite D call. The CDR3 has 13 amino acids. CDR1 and CDR2 (germline): SGHTA, FQGTGA. Trimming removed 4 bases at V and 7 bases at J, with 10 bases between.

The sample holds many counts of this clonotype. The chain employs TRBV12-3 or TRBV12-4 and TRBJ1-1; D not certain. The germline V and J ends were trimmed by 7 bases and 3 bases, with 6 bases remaining between them. The CDR3 consists of 11 residues. CDR3 nucleotides: TGTGCCAGCACTGGCTACACTGAAGCTTTCTTT. It is translated as CASTGYTEAFF.

This clonotype came up a few times. The chain couples TRBV20-1 to TRBJ2-1, with 8 bases identical to TRBD2. The CDR3 length is 12 residues. Per the germline V gene, CDR1 is DFQATT and CDR2 is SNEGSKA (reference sequence). With 3 bases clipped from V and 11 bases from J, the junction kept 6 bases outside the gene matches. CDR3 region: CSASGGGGQQFF. DNA for the CDR3: TGCAGTGCTAGTGGTGGCGGGGGGCAGCAGTTCTTC.

The V call is TRBV12-3 or TRBV12-4, the J call TRBJ2-5; 8 nucleotides line up with TRBD2. With 5 bases clipped from V and 5 bases from J, the junction kept 10 bases outside the gene matches. This CDR3 has 15 amino acids. The CDR3 sequence: CASSPFGGEKETQYF. The CDR3 DNA is TGTGCCAGCAGTCCCTTCGGGGGGGAGAAGGAGACCCAGTACTTC.

This clonotype appeared a few times. The gene calls are TRBV5-6 and TRBJ2-1, with 8 bases aligning to TRBD2. CDR3 length: 15 amino acids. Trimming took 1 base from V and 7 from J; bases not matched to a gene: 7. Per the germline V gene, CDR1 is SGHDT and CDR2 is YYEEEE. CDR3 DNA sequence: TGTGCCAGCAGCTTGTATGCGGGGGGACGTAATGAGCAGTTCTTC. This codes for CASSLYAGGRNEQFF.

This clonotype has more than one count but fewer than ten. CDR3 bases: TGCAGTGCTAGGGGACAGTGGGGGCTCGGTCAGCCCCAGCATTTT. Its protein product is CSARGQWGLGQPQHF. The genes are TRBV20-1 and TRBJ1-5, with TRBD1 matching 7 bases. This CDR3 has 15 amino acids. The V segment lost 3 bases and the J segment 6 bases; nucleotides outside the gene matches: 11. Germline values: CDR1 DFQATT, CDR2 SNEGSKA (reference sequence).

The chain links TRBV18 to TRBJ2-3, with 10 bases that match TRBD2. V lost 2 bases to trimming and J lost 2 bases; unmatched junction nucleotides: 7. In germline, CDR1 is KGHSH, CDR2 LQKENI. The CDR3 loop spans 17 amino acids. The CDR3 reads CASSPMPLAGDTDTQYF. The CDR3 DNA follows: TGTGCCAGCTCACCAATGCCTCTAGCGGGGGACACAGATACGCAGTATTTT.

This clonotype occurred a few times. The rearrangement links TRBV12-3 or TRBV12-4 to TRBJ2-5, with unresolved D. CDR3 size: 13 residues. V lost 7 bases to trimming and J lost 1 base, with 10 bases between them. Written as DNA, the CDR3 is TGTGCCAGCACCCCCCCGGGCCAAGAGACCCAGTACTTC. This translates into CASTPPGQETQYF.

V is TRBV19 and J is TRBJ1-5; the D gene is possibly TRBD1 (5 bases). This CDR3 contains 15 residues. V was clipped by 7 bases and J by 1 base, with 14 bases between them. Germline CDR1 is LNHDA and CDR2 is SQIVND (reference sequence). Written as DNA, the CDR3 is TGTGCCAGTACCATAAAGACAGTCAGCAATCAGCCCCAGCATTTT. Encoded protein: CASTIKTVSNQPQHF.

This chain joins TRBV15 and TRBJ2-5; possible D gene TRBD1, 5 bases. Germline CDR1 reads LNHNV; CDR2 reads YYDKDF (reference sequence). This CDR3 comprises 14 residues. Deletions cut 0 bases from V and 5 bases from J, with 10 bases between. This chain's CDR3 is CATSREGAGETQYF. CDR3 bases: TGTGCCACCAGCAGAGAAGGGGCTGGGGAGACCCAGTACTTC.